This T cell receptor (beta chain) stems from a study of blood T cells in healthy people across ages. The overall study: In model experiments, template switching was able to capture about one barcoded beta molecule for every two T cells that were present.

The CDR3 contains 15 residues. From germline, CDR1 is MGHRA and CDR2 YSYEKL. Trimming pared 1 base from V and 11 bases from J, leaving 20 bases between. All donors came from Russia, were Caucasian and healthy, and spanned ages about 6 to 100. Total RNA, at least 5 micrograms per sample, came from PBMCs. A J-beta primer mix and a sample-barcoded 5' primer were used in a second PCR of about 7 to 12 cycles. A template-switch adaptor containing 12 random nucleotides labeled each cDNA molecule. Each CDR3 protein is one row after TCRdb ran MiXCR on the 5' RACE reads. Of about 1.4 million distinct CDR3 sequences in the sample, around 55% were seen once.

The clonotype was recovered from a man aged 18 to 35 in good health. Sequenced: blood. This chain connects TRBV4-1 to TRBJ2-5, with no clear D. This CDR3 reads CASSQVPDSYNEQYF. For the CDR3, the DNA is TGCGCCAGCAGCCAAGTGCCTGACTCCTACAATGAGCAGTACTTC.